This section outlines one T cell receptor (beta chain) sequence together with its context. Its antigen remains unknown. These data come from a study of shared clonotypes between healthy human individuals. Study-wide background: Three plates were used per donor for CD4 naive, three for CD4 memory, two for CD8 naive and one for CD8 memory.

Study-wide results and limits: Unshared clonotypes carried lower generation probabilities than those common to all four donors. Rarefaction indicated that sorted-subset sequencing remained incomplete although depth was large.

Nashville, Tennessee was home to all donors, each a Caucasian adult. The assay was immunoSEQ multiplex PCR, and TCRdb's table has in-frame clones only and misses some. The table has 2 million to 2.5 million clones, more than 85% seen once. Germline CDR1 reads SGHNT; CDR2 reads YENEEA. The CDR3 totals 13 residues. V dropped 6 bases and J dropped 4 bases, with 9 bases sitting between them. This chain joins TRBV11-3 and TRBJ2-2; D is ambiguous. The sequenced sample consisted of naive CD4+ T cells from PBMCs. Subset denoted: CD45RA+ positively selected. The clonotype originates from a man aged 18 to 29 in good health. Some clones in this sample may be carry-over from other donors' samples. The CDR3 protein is CASSKPATGELFF. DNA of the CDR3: TGTGCCAGCAGTAAACCTGCCACCGGGGAGCTGTTTTTT.